Detailed here is one T cell receptor (beta chain). This specimen belongs to a study of blood T cell repertoires in COVID-19. The wider study: T cells, B-cell-depleted T cells, or PBMCs provided the cDNA or gDNA that served as material.

Clones were read by immunoSEQ multiplex PCR, and TCRdb kept only the in-frame ones, dropping some. Here the sample spans 150,000 to 200,000 clones, approximately 80% being singletons. V lost 2 bases to trimming and J lost 6 bases, with 8 bases between them. The V gene's germline CDR1 is LNHDA and CDR2 SQIVND (reference sequence). CDR3 length: 13 amino acids. Sequenced material: peripheral blood. The TCR sequence derives from a woman aged 60-70 years with acute or convalescent COVID-19. This chain connects TRBV19 to TRBJ1-5; unclear D gene. The CDR3 is CASSISYTQPQHF. DNA for the CDR3: TGTGCCAGTAGTATATCTTACACTCAGCCCCAGCATTTT.